These 3 T cell receptor beta chains came from one sample sequenced in a study of blood T cell repertoires in COVID-19. The protocol was immunoSEQ multiplex PCR, while the TCRdb copy is restricted to in-frame clones and leaves out a portion. The sample holds some 20,000 clones, about 86% seen once. Source material: peripheral blood. Every receptor here comes from a human donor in a cohort sampled during active COVID-19.

The V and J genes are TRBV30 and TRBJ1-1; D gene unclear. CDR3 length equals 14 residues. Trimming took off 2 bases at V and 5 bases at J, with 15 bases between the two ends. Germline V lookup: CDR1 GTSNPN, CDR2 SVGIG (reference sequence). The CDR3 region has the DNA TGTGCCTGGAGTACGCCCGGGGTTTGGACTGAAGCTTTCTTT. Translated, it gives CAWSTPGVWTEAFF.

The rearrangement links TRBV3-1 (or the pseudogene TRBV3-2) to TRBJ2-1, with 7 bases matching TRBD2. CDR3 length: 13 amino acids. V was pared by 5 bases and J by 9 bases, with 7 bases of the junction left unmatched. Per germline, CDR1 LGHDT and CDR2 YNNKEL (reference sequence). The CDR3 reads CASSTGGFGEQFF. CDR3 DNA: TGTGCCAGCAGCACGGGGGGTTTTGGTGAGCAGTTCTTC.

This clone was detected a few times. The chain carries TRBV5-1 and TRBJ1-6; no clear D gene. Germline CDR1 is SGHRS and CDR2 is YFSETQ. This CDR3 region has 14 residues. Trimming shortened V by 0 bases and J by 8 bases, and 9 bases separated the two germline ends. CDR3 DNA: TGCGCCAGCAGCTTGGGCAGTCCTTATTCACCCCTCCACTTT. Translated: CASSLGSPYSPLHF.